One and the same sample provided the 22 T cell receptor beta chains below, sequenced in a study of beta chain features in type 1 diabetes. Overall study findings and caveats: Among all four CD4+ subsets, Type 1 diabetes patients had TCRB CDR3s that were moderately but significantly shorter.

For these TCRs, the target antigens are not known. Since all of the isolated RNA was reverse transcribed, expressed TCRB transcripts were what got sequenced. The table came from immunoSEQ multiplex PCR; TCRdb's copy has only in-frame clones and leaves some out. The sample gives hundreds of thousands of clones, 13% of which show up once; approximately 0.02% is in the top ten. Material for sequencing was naive CD4+ T cells from blood. The receptors come from a man aged 18 to 29 with type 1 diabetes.

This clone appeared a few times. V gene TRBV20-1 combines with J gene TRBJ1-1, with D unclear. The CDR3 length is 11 residues. The germline CDR1 and CDR2 sequences are DFQATT and SNEGSKA (reference sequence). In DNA form, the CDR3 reads TGCAGACCGCAGGAGGACACTGAAGCTTTCTTT. The encoded protein is CRPQEDTEAFF.

The chain uses TRBV29-1 and TRBJ2-7; D gene ambiguous. The germline CDR1 and CDR2 sequences are SQVTM and ANQGSEA. This CDR3 spans 10 amino acids. V lost 2 bases and J lost 9, with 8 bases in between. Here the CDR3 DNA reads TGCAGCGTTGAAAGGCCTCCGCAGTACTTC. It encodes CSVERPPQYF.

There are a few counts of this clone. This sample also contains other DNA sequences that code for the same CDR3. V and J are TRBV7-2 and TRBJ1-1; D is unclear. Germline-derived CDR1 and CDR2 are SGHTA and FQGNSA. The CDR3 runs to 13 residues. Trimming pared 1 base from V and 0 bases from J, leaving 3 bases between. CDR3 region: CASSLDLNTEAFF. CDR3 coding DNA: TGTGCCAGCAGCTTAGACTTGAACACTGAAGCTTTCTTT.

This clone was counted only a few times. The chain couples TRBV29-1 to TRBJ2-6; D is uncertain. The V end was cut by 4 bases, the J end by 0 bases, with 16 bases between. CDR3 length equals 17 residues. Germline values: CDR1 SQVTM, CDR2 ANQGSEA. CDR3 DNA: TGCAGCGTTGTGGCGCAGGTGCCGAGCTCTGGGGCCAACGTCCTGACTTTC. Translating gives CSVVAQVPSSGANVLTF.

This chain joins TRBV30 and TRBJ1-6; D uncertain. This CDR3 spans 12 amino acids. The V gene's germline CDR1 is GTSNPN and CDR2 SVGIG (reference sequence). The V end lost 1 base, the J end lost 14 bases, and 12 bases lay between the germline ends. Here the CDR3 DNA reads TGTGCCTGGAGTGGGGCTGCCGGGGCCCTCCACTTT. It specifies CAWSGAAGALHF.

This clone has only a few counts. The rearrangement links TRBV27 to TRBJ1-4; 7 bases are shared with TRBD1. V lost 6 bases, J lost 2 bases, and 6 bases stayed unmatched. This CDR3 contains 15 residues. Germline-derived CDR1 and CDR2 are MNHEY and SMNVEV (reference sequence). The CDR3 sequence is CASRSIRGTNEKLFF. CDR3 nucleotide sequence: TGTGCCAGCAGGAGTATCAGGGGGACTAATGAAAAACTGTTTTTT. Complete variable domain (other parts from reference TRBV27 and TRBJ1-4): EAQVTQNPRYLITVTGKKLTVTCSQNMNHEYMSWYRQDPGLGLRQIYYSMNVEVTDKGDVPEGYKVSRKEKRNFPLILESPSPNQTSLYFCASRSIRGTNEKLFFGSGTQLSVL.

This clone showed up just a few times. The rearrangement joins TRBV5-1 to TRBJ2-7; no definite D call. This CDR3 region has 12 residues. V lost 0 bases and J lost 2, with 3 bases in between. Germline values: CDR1 SGHRS, CDR2 YFSETQ. The CDR3: CASSLVAYEQYF. As DNA, the CDR3 is TGCGCCAGCAGCTTGGTCGCCTACGAGCAGTACTTC.

This clone was counted between two and nine times. The chain employs TRBV5-1 and TRBJ2-3; 9 positions agree with TRBD2. The ends lost 1 base at V and 2 bases at J; junction bases unmatched: 5. CDR1 and CDR2 from the germline V gene are SGHRS and YFSETQ. The CDR3 has 16 residues. The DNA of the CDR3 is TGCGCCAGCAGCTTGTCCAGCGGGGGGCTCACAGATACGCAGTATTTT. This sequence encodes CASSLSSGGLTDTQYF.

This clone showed up just a few times. The CDR3 DNA follows: TGTGCCAGCAGCCAAGTAAACGGGGTGCAGTTCTTC. Translation: CASSQVNGVQFF. The chain couples TRBV14 to TRBJ2-1; a weak D match, TRBD2 (5 bases). CDR1 is SGHDN, CDR2 FVKESK, per germline. The ends were cut back, 1 base at V and 12 bases at J, with 10 bases in the middle. The length of the CDR3 is 12 residues.

This clone was counted only a few times. The chain couples TRBV27 to TRBJ2-1; D unclear. CDR3 length equals 13 residues. Germline-derived CDR1 and CDR2 are MNHEY and SMNVEV (reference sequence). With 3 bases removed from V and 4 bases from J, the gap between germline ends came to 7 bases. The CDR3 nucleotides read TGTGCCAGCAGTTTGCTGGGGTACAATGAGCAGTTCTTC. Amino acid sequence: CASSLLGYNEQFF.

V is TRBV4-1 and J is TRBJ2-7; TRBD1 matches at 8 bases. The CDR3 runs to 15 residues. Germline V gives CDR1 MGHRA, CDR2 YSYEKL. V lost 3 bases and J lost 2; bases outside the gene matches: 6. The DNA for the CDR3 is TGCGCCAGCAGCCAGGGAGGACAGGGAACCTACGAGCAGTACTTC. Translated, it gives CASSQGGQGTYEQYF.

This clone came up a few times. The V and J genes are TRBV6-6 and TRBJ2-3; D possibly corresponds to TRBD2 (6 bases). V dropped 6 bases and J dropped 2 bases, with 12 bases sitting between them. CDR1 MNHNY and CDR2 SVGAGI come from the germline V gene (reference sequence). This CDR3 contains 14 residues. The CDR3 is CASSDGTVTDTQYF. CDR3 nucleotides: TGTGCCAGCAGCGACGGGACTGTCACAGATACGCAGTATTTT.

There are a few counts of this clone. The same CDR3 is also encoded by other DNA sequences in this sample. The chain uses TRBV30 and TRBJ1-5, with D possibly matching TRBD1 (6 bases). This CDR3 is 13 amino acids long. The germline gives CDR1 GTSNPN, CDR2 SVGIG (reference sequence). V lost 5 bases to trimming and J lost 2 bases, with 10 bases between them. For the CDR3, the DNA is TGTGCCTGGGGGGGCCAGGGCAATCAGCCCCAGCATTTT. Its translation: CAWGGQGNQPQHF.

CDR3 loop: CSVLIALRSGELFF. For the CDR3, the DNA is TGCAGCGTCCTTATAGCCCTCCGGAGCGGGGAGCTGTTTTTT. This rearrangement joins TRBV29-1 to TRBJ2-2; D not certain. The CDR3 contains 14 residues. The ends were cut back, 6 bases at V and 7 bases at J, with 18 bases in the middle. CDR1 and CDR2 from the germline V gene are SQVTM and ANQGSEA.

The rearrangement links TRBV4-1 to TRBJ2-3; maybe TRBD1 (5 bases). With 0 bases removed from V and 1 base from J, the gap between germline ends came to 14 bases. This CDR3 spans 17 amino acids. Germline assignment: CDR1 MGHRA and CDR2 YSYEKL. The CDR3 DNA is TGCGCCAGCAGCCAAGATCCCGGCAGGGATGGCACAGATACGCAGTATTTT. Its protein is CASSQDPGRDGTDTQYF.

This clone was seen a few times. The gene calls are TRBV14 and TRBJ2-3, with D perhaps TRBD2 (5 bases). Trimming removed 1 base from V and 0 bases from J, with 11 bases in between. Germline V gene lookup returns CDR1 SGHDN and CDR2 FVKESK. CDR3 length: 16 residues. DNA for the CDR3: TGTGCCAGCAGCCAAGTATCCGGGGTCAGCACAGATACGCAGTATTTT. Translating it yields CASSQVSGVSTDTQYF.

The chain links TRBV6-5 to TRBJ1-3; 7 positions agree with TRBD1. Trimming at V came to 6 bases and at J to 4 bases, leaving 6 bases not matched to a gene. This CDR3 contains 14 residues. Germline CDR1 reads MNHEY; CDR2 reads SVGAGI. The CDR3 sequence: CASSRQGRGNTIYF. CDR3 in DNA: TGTGCCAGCAGCCGACAGGGCCGAGGAAACACCATATATTTT.

J is TRBJ2-2 and V is TRBV9, with 8 bases aligning to TRBD2. The trim removed 0 bases at V and 7 bases at J, leaving 5 bases unmatched. Germline V gene sequence: CDR1 SGDLS, CDR2 YYNGEE. This CDR3 comprises 15 residues. CDR3 residues: CASSVAGGPVGELFF. CDR3 DNA: TGTGCCAGCAGCGTAGCGGGGGGGCCTGTCGGGGAGCTGTTTTTT.

The V and J genes are TRBV7-9 and TRBJ2-1, with 8 positions matching TRBD2. The CDR3 loop spans 15 amino acids. V lost 1 base, J lost 4 bases, and 3 bases stayed unmatched. Germline values: CDR1 SEHNR, CDR2 FQNEAQ (reference sequence). The chain's CDR3 is CASSLVGGGYNEQFF. The CDR3 coding sequence is TGTGCCAGCAGCTTAGTAGGCGGGGGGTACAATGAGCAGTTCTTC. The full variable domain, its missing parts supplied by reference TRBV7-9 and TRBJ2-1, is DTGVSQNPRHKITKRGQNVTFRCDPISEHNRLYWYRQTLGQGPEFLTYFQNEAQLEKSRLLSDRFSAERPKGSFSTLEIQRTEQGDSAMYLCASSLVGGGYNEQFFGPGTRLTVL.

This clone was counted a few times. The same CDR3 also results from other DNA sequences found in this sample. The chain recombines TRBV18 with TRBJ2-2; D gene uncertain. Deletions cut 2 bases from V and 2 bases from J, with 3 bases between. Germline CDR1 KGHSH, CDR2 LQKENI. This CDR3 has 13 amino acids. The CDR3 sequence is CASSPDNTGELFF. The CDR3 DNA is TGTGCCAGCTCACCAGACAACACCGGGGAGCTGTTTTTT.

This clone has a handful of counts. The rearrangement links TRBV19 to TRBJ2-1; D remains ambiguous. V lost 6 bases, J lost 2 bases, and 8 bases lay in between. Germline loops: CDR1 LNHDA, CDR2 SQIVND (reference sequence). There are 13 residues in the CDR3. CDR3 nucleotides: TGTGCCAGTAGAAATTCGCCCTACAATGAGCAGTTCTTC. Protein: CASRNSPYNEQFF. Based on the CDR3 plus reference TRBV19 and TRBJ2-1, the full variable domain is DGGITQSPKYLFRKEGQNVTLSCEQNLNHDAMYWYRQDPGQGLRLIYYSQIVNDFQKGDIAEGYSVSREKKESFPLTVTSAQKNPTAFYLCASRNSPYNEQFFGPGTRLTVL.

There are a few counts of this clone. The chain is built from TRBV7-9 and TRBJ2-3; 12 bases are a match to TRBD2. Germline loops: CDR1 SEHNR, CDR2 FQNEAQ (reference sequence). With 5 bases clipped from V and 13 bases from J, the junction kept 10 bases outside the gene matches. This CDR3 is 14 amino acids long. The CDR3 DNA reads TGTGCCAGCAGCCCCGGGACTAGCGGGCGCCCGGAGTATTTT. It is translated as CASSPGTSGRPEYF. Combining the CDR3 with reference TRBV7-9 and TRBJ2-3 gives the whole variable domain DTGVSQNPRHKITKRGQNVTFRCDPISEHNRLYWYRQTLGQGPEFLTYFQNEAQLEKSRLLSDRFSAERPKGSFSTLEIQRTEQGDSAMYLCASSPGTSGRPEYFGPGTRLTVL.